This record concerns one T cell receptor beta chain sequence. In its sample, this clonotype was seen many times. No antigen is known for it. No qualities accompany the bases; no much larger clone lies one base away. This sample was included in a study of blood T cells in healthy people across ages (dated by TCRdb to between 2014 and 2016). About the study as a whole: In model experiments, template switching captured about one uniquely barcoded TCR beta cDNA molecule for every two T cells. Two additional independent replicas of 1 million unique cDNA reads from the same blood draw were analyzed for two donors (one aged 18 to 29 and one aged 80 or older). The donors were split into four age groups: young (average 16 years), middle-aged (nearly 40), aged (about 56) and long-lived (about 74). Age-related changes in TCR beta repertoire diversity were measured in the study by deep sequencing normalized with unique cDNA molecular identifiers. To avoid experimental bias, donors of different ages were distributed randomly across sequencing lanes.

Deletion took 8 bases off V and 1 base off J, with a span of 13 bases between the germline ends. The germline V gene specifies KGHSH as CDR1 and LQKENI as CDR2. Spanning cysteine to phenylalanine, the CDR3 consists of 14 amino acids. Only CDR3 DNA is held: 42 bases, read in frame from base 1. Findings and caveats that apply to the study as a whole: Because profiling used bulk unsorted PBMCs, naive and antigen-experienced compartments could not be compared conclusively. Estimates of total diversity based on one million sequenced T cells were considered lower bounds and underestimates. Because the CMV infection status of the donors was unknown, age-related changes in expanded clonotypes may potentially have been confounded. Compared with the aged group, more naive CD4+ T cells, fewer expanded clones and increased TCR diversity were shown by the long-lived group, suggesting age selection. Observed TCR beta diversity per million T cells fell roughly linearly with age, and a significant reduction was already apparent by age roughly 40. A strong correlation was found between observed TCR beta diversity and the percentage of naive T cells measured by flow cytometry.

Systemically healthy Caucasian individuals from Russia, over 30 in total and aged about 6 to 100 years, were included as donors. Approximately 11 milliliters of peripheral blood were drawn from each donor into EDTA-treated Vacutainer tubes. Ficoll-Paque density-gradient centrifugation was used to isolate PBMCs, with at least 6.5 million per sample. Total RNA was extracted from PBMCs with Trizol reagent, with at least 6 micrograms obtained per sample. The percentages of naive CD45RAhigh/CD27high T cells were determined by flow cytometry on a PBMC aliquot from every donor. The library was built by means of 5' RACE. Data came from an Illumina HiSeq 2500. A second PCR of roughly 6 to 11 cycles was run with a J-beta primer mix and a sample-barcoded 5' primer. A template-switch 5' adaptor carrying 12 random nucleotides introduced a unique molecular identifier onto each TCR beta cDNA molecule. Each sample yielded at least 2.5 million CDR3-containing paired-end reads. All of the RNA was converted into first-strand cDNA using the Mint cDNA synthesis kit, with a TRBC-specific oligonucleotide serving as the primer. Following uracil-DNA glycosylase treatment, a first 18-cycle PCR with universal primers M1SS and BC2_uni_R was performed on all cDNA. The source study handled its data this way. For normalization, 1 million high-quality reads were randomly selected from each sample, with every read carrying a distinct molecular identifier. Instead of being binned into consensus sequences, reads with shared molecular identifiers were discarded. MiTCR, with a Q25 quality threshold and the strictest error-elimination algorithm, was used for CDR3 identification, clonotype clustering and error correction. A nonparametric unseen species model with Euler transformation was used to estimate lower-bound total TCR beta diversity. The public sequencing data were trimmed at Q25 with fastp and processed into clonotypes with MiXCR by TCRdb, which kept only in-frame beta chains. Rows are combined by CDR3 protein, so each entry shows the most common genes and DNA. These V and J calls are TCRdb output, not the study's own analysis. The sample table holds around 870,000 distinct CDR3 sequences, of which about 30% were seen once. The ten largest clonotypes hold 15% to 20% of the sample.

Sequencing was carried out using blood. The clonotype originates from a woman of 80 years or more in good health. The chain uses TRBV18 and TRBJ2-3; the D segment may tentatively be TRBD1 or TRBD2, each giving 5 matched bases. The CDR3 region has the sequence CASHLGAGTDTQYF. The nucleotides read TGTGCCAGCCACCTCGGGGCAGGCACAGATACGCAGTATTTT.